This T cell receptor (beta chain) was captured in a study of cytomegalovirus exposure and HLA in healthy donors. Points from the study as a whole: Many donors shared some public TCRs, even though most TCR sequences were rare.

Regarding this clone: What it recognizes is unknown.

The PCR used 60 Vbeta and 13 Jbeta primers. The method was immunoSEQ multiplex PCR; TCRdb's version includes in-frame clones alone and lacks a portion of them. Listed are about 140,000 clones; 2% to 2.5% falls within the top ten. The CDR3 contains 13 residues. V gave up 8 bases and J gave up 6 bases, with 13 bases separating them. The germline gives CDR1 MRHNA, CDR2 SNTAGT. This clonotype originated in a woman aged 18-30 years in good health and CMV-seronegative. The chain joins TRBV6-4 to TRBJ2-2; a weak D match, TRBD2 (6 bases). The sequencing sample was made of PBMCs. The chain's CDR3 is CASALEGAGELFF. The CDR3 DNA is TGTGCCAGCGCTCTGGAGGGAGCCGGGGAGCTGTTTTTT.